This paragraph reports one TCR beta chain. Losses at the gene ends were 7 bases for V and 0 bases for J; bases not matched to a gene: 5. The V gene's germline CDR1 is SQVTM and CDR2 ANQGSEA. The CDR3 covers 13 residues. Alongside a J-beta primer mix, a sample-barcoded 5' primer served in a second PCR lasting about 7 to 11 cycles. TCRdb used MiXCR to reprocess the 5' RACE reads, holding one entry per CDR3 protein. The sample lists a few hundred thousand distinct CDR3 sequences; roughly 29% were seen once. This sample is drawn from a study of blood T cells in healthy people across ages. The sample taken for sequencing was blood. The TCR sequence derives from a woman between 65 and 79 years old in good health. V gene TRBV29-1 combines with J gene TRBJ1-1, with 7 bases identical to TRBD1. The CDR3 DNA reads as TGCAGCGGTACAGGGGCGATGAACACTGAAGCTTTCTTT. Translating it yields CSGTGAMNTEAFF.